This T cell receptor (beta chain) was sequenced for a study of cytomegalovirus exposure and HLA in healthy donors. Study-wide background: Falling in the Caucasian-associated ancestry cluster were 80% to 85% of about 400 genotyped donors. Overall study findings and caveats: Cytomegalovirus association was assigned to some 160 TCR beta chains. When the data were analyzed later, several of the most significant clusters appeared to be linked to common viral pathogens. The number of N-insertions in an Asian-associated ancestry cluster was reportedly below the approximately 680-donor mean in a later analysis.

PCR was performed using 60 Vbeta and 13 Jbeta primers. Generated by immunoSEQ multiplex PCR, the TCRdb table keeps only in-frame clones and is missing some. The sample contains roughly 200,000 clones, more than 70% of which appear only once. For this clone: The target antigen is unknown.

This CDR3 contains 19 residues. The V gene's germline CDR1 is SGHVS and CDR2 FNYEAQ. Trimming cost V 3 bases and J 7 bases, with 27 bases left between them. V is TRBV7-6 and J is TRBJ1-4; perhaps TRBD1 as D (6 bases). The sample consisted of PBMCs. This TCR was sampled from a man aged 35-49 years in good health and CMV-seropositive. The CDR3 is CASSFKRGRERVKAEKLFF. CDR3 bases: TGTGCCAGCAGCTTTAAGAGGGGGAGGGAAAGAGTCAAAGCTGAAAAACTGTTTTTT. Together with reference TRBV7-6 and TRBJ1-4, the CDR3 gives the full variable domain: GAGVSQSPRYKVTKRGQDVALRCDPISGHVSLYWYRQALGQGPEFLTYFNYEAQQDKSGLPNDRFSAERPEGSISTLTIQRTEQRDSAMYRCASSFKRGRERVKAEKLFFGSGTQLSVL.